This T cell receptor beta chain was profiled in a study of T cell responses to AZD1222 COVID-19 vaccine. On this clone: The antigen is not known.

The J segment lost 1 base and the V segment lost 8 bases, leaving 4 bases of the junction unmatched. CDR3 length equals 14 residues. Looked up from germline, CDR1 is LGHDT and CDR2 is YNNKEL (reference sequence). Study results and limitations: Of spike-specific TCRs, nearly half reportedly target regions left unmutated in variants.

Clones were read by immunoSEQ multiplex PCR, and TCRdb kept only the in-frame ones, dropping some. The table has over 150,000 clones, about nine tenths seen once; the top ten hold around 5.5%. The specimen was peripheral blood, collected on day 0 of AZD1222 vaccination. The sequence was obtained from an adult in good health. The chain joins TRBV3-1 (or the pseudogene TRBV3-2) to TRBJ2-2; TRBD2 aligns across 7 bases. In DNA form, the CDR3 reads TGTGCCAGCTCATCGGGGGGGAACACCGGGGAGCTGTTTTTT. Its translation: CASSSGGNTGELFF.